The next 27 T cell receptor beta chains were all read from a single sample in a study of blood T cell repertoires in COVID-19. Generated by immunoSEQ multiplex PCR, the TCRdb table keeps only in-frame clones and is missing some. The data show roughly 300,000 clones, less than 90% seen once. The sample was PBMCs or T cells enriched from blood (not recorded which). The receptors here all came from a woman in her 30s who had recovered from COVID-19.

This rearrangement joins TRBV6-5 to TRBJ1-1, with D unresolved. This CDR3 is 13 amino acids long. Trimming took off 6 bases at V and 4 bases at J, with 12 bases between the two ends. The germline V gene encodes CDR1 MNHEY and CDR2 SVGAGI. The CDR3 here is CASRRLSGTEAFF. CDR3 bases: TGTGCCAGCAGAAGGTTATCGGGCACTGAAGCTTTCTTT.

The V gene is TRBV28, the J gene TRBJ1-3; D gene unclear. CDR3 size: 17 residues. V lost 6 bases to trimming and J lost 3 bases, with 21 bases between them. CDR1 and CDR2 (germline): MDHEN, SYDVKM. The CDR3 DNA sequence: TGTGCCAGCAGCTTTTCGAGTCTGGTAGCGGATGGAAACACCATATATTTT. Translation: CASSFSSLVADGNTIYF.

The chain carries TRBV28 and TRBJ2-7, with no clear D. The V gene lost 9 bases and the J gene lost 3 bases, with 12 bases spanning the gap. Germline V gives CDR1 MDHEN, CDR2 SYDVKM. This CDR3 contains 12 residues. The CDR3 region has the DNA TGTGCCAGTTCAGACACCTACTACGAGCAGTACTTC. Amino acid sequence: CASSDTYYEQYF.

The V call is TRBV6-5, the J call TRBJ1-1; tentative D call: TRBD1 (6 bases). The CDR3 totals 12 residues. V lost 5 bases to trimming and J lost 8 bases, with 12 bases between them. In germline, CDR1 is MNHEY, CDR2 SVGAGI. The CDR3 loop reads CASSTPGQEAFF. CDR3 sequence (DNA): TGTGCCAGCAGTACCCCGGGACAAGAAGCTTTCTTT.

The V call is TRBV5-4, the J call TRBJ2-7, with D uncertain. The CDR3 covers 15 residues. Germline V lookup: CDR1 SGHNT, CDR2 YYREEE (reference sequence). Between the trimmed V and J ends, which lost 0 bases and 2 bases, there was a span of 12 bases. The CDR3 loop is CASSLGGATTYEQYF. The CDR3 bases are TGTGCCAGCAGCTTGGGAGGTGCCACCACCTACGAGCAGTACTTC.

The chain joins TRBV28 to TRBJ1-2; TRBD1 agrees at 9 bases. Germline CDR1 and CDR2: MDHEN and SYDVKM. After removal of 7 bases from V and 2 bases from J, the junction contained 8 bases not matched to a gene. This CDR3 region has 15 residues. The CDR3 sequence is CASIVPGTGNYGYTF. The CDR3 DNA is TGTGCCAGCATAGTCCCCGGGACAGGGAACTATGGCTACACCTTC.

This sequence joins TRBV5-4 and TRBJ2-3, with D possibly TRBD1 on 6 matching bases. This CDR3 spans 13 amino acids. The V gene lost 0 bases and the J gene lost 5 bases, with 7 bases spanning the gap. CDR1 SGHNT and CDR2 YYREEE come from the germline V gene (reference sequence). CDR3 nucleotides: TGTGCCAGCAGCTTGGCAGGGGAAGATACGCAGTATTTT. Translating gives CASSLAGEDTQYF.

CDR3 sequence (DNA): TGTGCCAGCAGCCCCCCCGGACAGGGGCGCCGGGGGGGCATTCAGTACTTC. Its translation is CASSPPGQGRRGGIQYF. The chain couples TRBV7-2 to TRBJ2-4; possibly TRBD1 for D (9 bases). Germline V gives CDR1 SGHTA, CDR2 FQGNSA. Trimming removed 5 bases from V and 9 bases from J, with 26 bases in between. This CDR3 comprises 17 residues.

This clone was detected many times. The V call is TRBV21-1, the J call TRBJ1-1. TRBV21-1 is shown as a pseudogene. The CDR3 extends over 13 amino acids. DNA of the CDR3: TGTGCCAGCAGCATGAACGGGAACACTGAAGCTTTCTTT. As protein: CASSMNGNTEAFF.

This clone appeared many times. The chain is built from TRBV5-5 and TRBJ2-7, with TRBD2 matching over 11 bases. The CDR3 sequence is 15 residues long. After removal of 4 bases from V and 1 base from J, the junction contained 4 bases not matched to a gene. Germline lookup yields CDR1 SGHKS and CDR2 YYEKEE (reference sequence). This CDR3 is CASSVGTSGSYEQYF. The CDR3 coding sequence is TGTGCCAGCAGCGTCGGGACTAGCGGTTCCTACGAGCAGTACTTC.

This sequence joins TRBV7-9 and TRBJ2-5, with 10 bases identical to TRBD2. J gave up 5 bases and V 5 bases, and 8 bases lay outside the gene matches. CDR3 length: 15 residues. CDR1 SEHNR and CDR2 FQNEAQ come from the germline V gene (reference sequence). CDR3 residues: CASSPLAGAGETQYF. The DNA of the CDR3 is TGTGCCAGCAGCCCTCTAGCGGGGGCCGGGGAGACCCAGTACTTC.

The rearrangement links TRBV6-5 to TRBJ2-1; 9 positions agree with TRBD1. V was pared by 4 bases and J by 15 bases, with 7 bases of the junction left unmatched. The CDR3 extends over 12 amino acids. Germline lookup yields CDR1 MNHEY and CDR2 SVGAGI. CDR3 amino acids: CASSSPGQGWFF. The CDR3 DNA reads TGTGCCAGCAGTTCTCCGGGACAGGGCTGGTTCTTC.

The table lists this clone with a few counts. V usage is TRBV14 and J usage is TRBJ2-2, with D possibly matching TRBD2 (5 bases). Germline V CDR1 and CDR2: SGHDN, FVKESK. This CDR3 contains 16 residues. V dropped 4 bases and J dropped 1 base, with 13 bases sitting between them. The CDR3 loop reads CASSRVSSRNTGELFF. The CDR3 region has the DNA TGTGCCAGCAGCCGAGTGTCTAGCAGGAACACCGGGGAGCTGTTTTTT.

The chain links TRBV6-1 to TRBJ2-6, with D maybe TRBD1 (5 bases). Looked up from germline, CDR1 is MNHNS and CDR2 is SASEGT. This CDR3 comprises 13 residues. With 3 bases removed from V and 9 bases from J, the gap between germline ends came to 9 bases. The CDR3 DNA reads as TGTGCCAGCAGTGACCAGGGCGGCAACGTCCTGACTTTC. Translation: CASSDQGGNVLTF.

The rearrangement uses TRBV2 and TRBJ2-3, with D perhaps matching TRBD2 (5 bases). Germline V gives CDR1 SNHLY, CDR2 FYNNEI. This CDR3 is built from 13 residues. Trimming took off 6 bases at V and 0 bases at J, with 7 bases between the two ends. CDR3 in DNA: TGTGCCAGCAGAGCGGACAGCACAGATACGCAGTATTTT. Protein: CASRADSTDTQYF.

This chain joins TRBV28 and TRBJ2-7, with TRBD2 as a possible D gene (5 bases). Looked up from germline, CDR1 is MDHEN and CDR2 is SYDVKM. V lost 9 bases and J lost 5, with 20 bases in between. The CDR3 consists of 14 residues. DNA of the CDR3: TGTGCCAGTACACCCCCGGGAACGGCCCACGAGCAGTACTTC. It encodes CASTPPGTAHEQYF.

This sequence joins TRBV4-1 and TRBJ2-1; D might be TRBD1 (5 bases). V was trimmed by 5 bases and J by 5 bases, leaving 13 bases between them. CDR3 length: 14 residues. Germline assignment: CDR1 MGHRA and CDR2 YSYEKL. The CDR3 DNA reads TGCGCCAGCAGCACCCGACAGTTCAACAATGAGCAGTTCTTC. Translation: CASSTRQFNNEQFF.

J is TRBJ1-2 and V is TRBV5-6; D possibly corresponds to TRBD1 (5 bases). V gave up 4 bases and J gave up 4 bases, with 14 bases separating them. The CDR3 loop spans 14 amino acids. From germline, CDR1 is SGHDT and CDR2 YYEEEE. DNA for the CDR3: TGTGCCAGCAGCCCCTCCGGGGGAAGCTATGGCTACACCTTC. Translated, it gives CASSPSGGSYGYTF.

J is TRBJ2-7 and V is TRBV10-3; 8 nucleotides line up with TRBD1. This CDR3 has 13 amino acids. Germline lookup yields CDR1 ENHRY and CDR2 SYGVKD. J gave up 4 bases and V 4 bases, and 3 bases lay outside the gene matches. CDR3 in amino acids: CAISAGGSYEQYF. In nucleotides, the CDR3 is TGTGCCATCAGTGCAGGGGGCTCGTACGAGCAGTACTTC.

This clone was recorded only once. The genes are TRBV30 and TRBJ1-3; tentative D call: TRBD1 (6 bases). Per the germline V gene, CDR1 is GTSNPN and CDR2 is SVGIG (reference sequence). The V gene lost 2 bases and the J gene lost 4 bases, with 15 bases spanning the gap. CDR3 length: 15 residues. Written as DNA, the CDR3 is TGTGCCTGGAGTCCCTACAGGGCCGCGGGAAACACCATATATTTT. This gives the protein CAWSPYRAAGNTIYF.

This chain joins TRBV15 and TRBJ2-7; D gene uncertain. The V and J ends lost 1 base and 6 bases respectively, with 10 bases between them. From germline, CDR1 is LNHNV and CDR2 YYDKDF (reference sequence). The CDR3 length is 13 residues. The CDR3 is CATSRGSSVEQYF. The CDR3 nucleotides read TGTGCCACCAGCAGAGGTAGCAGTGTCGAGCAGTACTTC.

The chain is built from TRBV28 and TRBJ1-5, with D tentatively TRBD1 (5 bases). V lost 7 bases, J lost 1 base, and 14 bases lay in between. CDR3 length: 15 amino acids. Germline values: CDR1 MDHEN, CDR2 SYDVKM. CDR3 loop: CASTVPGGSNQPQHF. Written as DNA, the CDR3 is TGTGCCAGCACCGTACCGGGGGGGAGCAATCAGCCCCAGCATTTT.

The V and J genes are TRBV18 and TRBJ1-4, with D perhaps matching TRBD1 (6 bases). Germline-derived CDR1 and CDR2 are KGHSH and LQKENI. Trimming removed 6 bases from V and 1 base from J, with 24 bases in between. The CDR3 consists of 19 residues. CDR3: CASSPYKVRGYRTNEKLFF. The CDR3 bases are TGTGCCAGCTCCCCATATAAAGTCAGGGGATACCGAACTAATGAAAAACTGTTTTTT.

The CDR3 sequence: CASSLDRSSYNSPLHF. The DNA for the CDR3 is TGTGCCAGCAGCCTCGACCGGAGCTCCTATAATTCACCCCTCCACTTT. The chain links TRBV7-8 to TRBJ1-6; no reliable D call. V lost 5 bases and J lost 0, with 11 bases in between. Per the germline V gene, CDR1 is SGHVS and CDR2 is FQNEAQ. This CDR3 is 16 amino acids long.

The sample holds one count of this clone. CDR3 nucleotides: TGTGCCAGCAGAAAGGACGGAGTAGGGGCCCTAGCCAAAAACATTCAGTACTTC. This sequence encodes CASRKDGVGALAKNIQYF. J is TRBJ2-4 and V is TRBV2, with D possibly matching TRBD1 (5 bases). Germline CDR1 SNHLY, CDR2 FYNNEI. V was shortened by 6 bases and J by 0 bases, with 21 bases between the two germline ends. This CDR3 region has 18 residues.

The chain uses TRBV7-8 and TRBJ2-1, with D tentatively TRBD2 (6 bases). The CDR3 runs to 17 residues. V was pared by 4 bases and J by 5 bases, with 21 bases between. Per the germline V gene, CDR1 is SGHVS and CDR2 is FQNEAQ. The CDR3 reads CASSYGEVGVEDNEQFF. The CDR3 nucleotides read TGTGCCAGCAGCTACGGGGAGGTCGGGGTTGAAGACAATGAGCAGTTCTTC.

The chain recombines TRBV28 with TRBJ2-3; 10 bases are a match to TRBD2. The CDR3 contains 20 residues. With 6 bases clipped from V and 0 bases from J, the junction kept 18 bases outside the gene matches. Germline lookup yields CDR1 MDHEN and CDR2 SYDVKM. The CDR3 region has the DNA TGTGCCAGCAGCTATCCTTCTAGCGGGGGTCGATTGAGGAGCACAGATACGCAGTATTTT. Translated: CASSYPSSGGRLRSTDTQYF.